These 27 T cell receptor beta chains were all obtained from the same sample, sequenced in a study of blood T cell repertoires in COVID-19. Sequencing was performed with immunoSEQ multiplex PCR; in TCRdb, only in-frame clones are kept and a portion is missing. The sample contains 50,000 to 65,000 clones, 88% of which appear only once. The source material was peripheral blood. The receptors shown here come from a man aged 45 to 65 with active COVID-19.

The chain carries TRBV4-2 and TRBJ2-1, with TRBD1 matching 7 bases. V lost 3 bases and J lost 0; bases outside the gene matches: 2. Per the germline V gene, CDR1 is LGHNA and CDR2 is YNFKEQ. The length of the CDR3 is 15 residues. The CDR3 here is CASSQDRSSYNEQFF. CDR3 bases: TGTGCCAGCAGCCAGGACAGGAGCTCCTACAATGAGCAGTTCTTC.

The chain couples TRBV15 to TRBJ1-2; 8 bases align to TRBD1. Germline V gene sequence: CDR1 LNHNV, CDR2 YYDKDF (reference sequence). The ends lost 5 bases at V and 8 bases at J; junction bases unmatched: 7. This CDR3 spans 13 amino acids. CDR3 coding DNA: TGTGCCACCAGCCGACGGACAGGGCAAGGCTACACCTTC. Protein sequence: CATSRRTGQGYTF.

V and J are TRBV25-1 and TRBJ1-6; 8 bases align to TRBD1. V lost 4 bases to trimming and J lost 7 bases; unmatched junction nucleotides: 0. Germline-derived CDR1 and CDR2 are MGHDK and SYGVNS. The CDR3 has 13 residues. The DNA for the CDR3 is TGTGCCAGCAGTGGACAGGGGAATTCACCCCTCCACTTT. Its protein product is CASSGQGNSPLHF.

In this sample, this clone turned up once. This rearrangement joins TRBV12-3 or TRBV12-4 to TRBJ2-7, with D hard to call. CDR3 length: 11 residues. The V end was cut by 4 bases, the J end by 3 bases, with 4 bases between. The CDR3 is CASSSSYEQYF. For the CDR3, the DNA is TGTGCCAGCAGTTCCAGCTACGAGCAGTACTTC.

V gene TRBV11-2 combines with J gene TRBJ2-3, with D possibly TRBD2 on 6 matching bases. The CDR3 has 16 amino acids. Trimming left V 5 bases short and J 0 bases short, with 15 bases between. In germline, CDR1 is SGHAT, CDR2 FQNNGV. The CDR3 here is CASSPTTRTSTDTQYF. CDR3 coding DNA: TGTGCCAGCAGCCCAACGACTAGGACCAGCACAGATACGCAGTATTTT. The complete variable domain, with remaining parts taken from reference TRBV11-2 and TRBJ2-3, reads EAGVAQSPRYKIIEKRQSVAFWCNPISGHATLYWYQQILGQGPKLLIQFQNNGVVDDSQLPKDRFSAERLKGVDSTLKIQPAKLEDSAVYLCASSPTTRTSTDTQYFGPGTRLTVL.

The rearrangement links TRBV10-3 to TRBJ2-2; 9 nucleotides align to TRBD2. The CDR3 totals 14 residues. From germline, CDR1 is ENHRY and CDR2 SYGVKD. The J segment lost 8 bases and the V segment lost 7 bases, leaving 8 bases of the junction unmatched. CDR3 bases: TGTGCCATCACTCCGGGACTAGCTGCTGGGGAGCTGTTTTTT. It yields the protein CAITPGLAAGELFF.

Regarding this clone: Other nucleotide sequences in the sample specify the same CDR3. The V call is TRBV5-6, the J call TRBJ1-2; 7 bases are shared with TRBD1. Germline loops: CDR1 SGHDT, CDR2 YYEEEE. The V segment lost 0 bases and the J segment 4 bases; nucleotides outside the gene matches: 6. CDR3 size: 15 residues. The CDR3 loop reads CASSLGQGRGYGYTF. For the CDR3, the DNA is TGTGCCAGCAGCTTGGGACAGGGCCGGGGCTATGGCTACACCTTC.

V is TRBV7-6 and J is TRBJ2-3; the match to TRBD2 covers 11 bases. The trim removed 3 bases at V and 5 bases at J, leaving 7 bases unmatched. The CDR3 is made up of 16 amino acids. CDR1 is SGHVS, CDR2 FNYEAQ, per germline. CDR3 amino acids: CASSFTGTSGGDTQYF. The DNA of the CDR3 is TGTGCCAGCAGCTTTACGGGGACTAGCGGTGGAGATACGCAGTATTTT.

This sequence joins TRBV11-2 and TRBJ2-6, with TRBD1 as a possible D gene (6 bases). This CDR3 has 17 residues. V lost 1 base, J lost 2 bases, and 12 bases lay in between. Germline V lookup: CDR1 SGHAT, CDR2 FQNNGV. The CDR3 nucleotides read TGTGCCAGCAGCTTAGGATCCAAGGGGGCTGGGGCCAACGTCCTGACTTTC. This encodes CASSLGSKGAGANVLTF.

The J gene is TRBJ1-1, the V gene TRBV25-1; D remains unclear. Germline CDR1 is MGHDK and CDR2 is SYGVNS. V was cut by 4 bases and J by 9 bases, with 21 bases left in between. This CDR3 spans 15 amino acids. In DNA form, the CDR3 reads TGTGCCAGCAGTGGATCCTACCCGGGGTCGCCCCAAGCTTTCTTT. As protein: CASSGSYPGSPQAFF. The full variable domain, in which reference TRBV25-1 and TRBJ1-1 provide the parts outside the CDR3, is EADIYQTPRYLVIGTGKKITLECSQTMGHDKMYWYQQDPGMELHLIHYSYGVNSTEKGDLSSESTVSRIRTEHFPLTLESARPSHTSQYLCASSGSYPGSPQAFFGQGTRLTVV.

The chain carries TRBV6-5 and TRBJ1-3; tentative D call: TRBD1 (5 bases). Trimming removed 8 bases at V and 7 bases at J, with 18 bases between. The CDR3 contains 14 residues. Germline loops: CDR1 MNHEY, CDR2 SVGAGI. The CDR3 loop reads CASRGHRASNTIYF. CDR3 nucleotides: TGTGCCAGCCGAGGACACCGCGCGAGCAACACCATATATTTT.

Worth noting for this clone: The same CDR3 can be traced to other DNA sequences in this sample. The chain combines TRBV30 with TRBJ2-3; 9 bases are a match to TRBD2. The V gene end was trimmed by 2 bases and the J gene end by 6 bases; junction bases not matched to a gene: 15. This CDR3 has 17 residues. The germline gives CDR1 GTSNPN, CDR2 SVGIG (reference sequence). For the CDR3, the DNA is TGTGCCTGGAGTCCAACCACGGCGGGGGGGGCTAGGGATACGCAGTATTTT. The encoded protein is CAWSPTTAGGARDTQYF.

The V call is TRBV6-5, the J call TRBJ2-1; 8 positions match TRBD2. J lost 3 bases, V lost 6 bases, and 7 bases had no gene match. There are 15 residues in the CDR3. Germline CDR1 and CDR2: MNHEY and SVGAGI. This CDR3 reads CASSTSGGLYNEQFF. CDR3 DNA: TGTGCCAGCAGCACCAGCGGGGGCCTCTACAATGAGCAGTTCTTC.

This sequence joins TRBV9 and TRBJ1-4; D is unresolved. The CDR3 covers 15 residues. Looked up from germline, CDR1 is SGDLS and CDR2 is YYNGEE. Trimming removed 2 bases from V and 1 base from J, with 9 bases in between. In DNA, the CDR3 is TGTGCCAGCAGCGTGCCCACGAGAACTAATGAAAAACTGTTTTTT. This translates into CASSVPTRTNEKLFF.

V and J are TRBV7-2 and TRBJ2-3, with 8 bases matching TRBD1. V lost 4 bases and J lost 2; bases outside the gene matches: 2. Germline V gene sequence: CDR1 SGHTA, CDR2 FQGNSA. The CDR3 runs to 14 residues. The CDR3 protein is CASSWDRITDTQYF. In DNA, the CDR3 is TGTGCCAGCAGCTGGGACAGGATCACAGATACGCAGTATTTT. The full variable domain, rest sourced from reference TRBV7-2 and TRBJ2-3, is GAGVSQSPSNKVTEKGKDVELRCDPISGHTALYWYRQSLGQGLEFLIYFQGNSAPDKSGLPSDRFSAERTGGSVSTLTIQRTQQEDSAVYLCASSWDRITDTQYFGPGTRLTVL.

This sequence joins TRBV5-5 and TRBJ2-1, with 10 bases matching TRBD2. The germline V gene encodes CDR1 SGHKS and CDR2 YYEKEE (reference sequence). This CDR3 contains 16 residues. With V trimmed by 0 bases and J by 6 bases, 6 bases remained unmatched. This CDR3 reads CASSLVGLAGVNEQFF. CDR3 bases: TGTGCCAGCAGCTTGGTGGGGCTAGCGGGGGTCAATGAGCAGTTCTTC.

This clone showed up just once. The CDR3 is CASSFGQGNSPLHF. CDR3 nucleotides: TGCGCCAGCAGCTTCGGACAGGGGAATTCACCCCTCCACTTT. The chain carries TRBV5-1 and TRBJ1-6; 9 bases map to TRBD1. CDR3 length: 14 residues. The ends lost 2 bases at V and 7 bases at J; junction bases unmatched: 1. The germline V gene has CDR1 SGHRS and CDR2 YFSETQ. Full variable domain (rest looked up from reference TRBV5-1 and TRBJ1-6): KAGVTQTPRYLIKTRGQQVTLSCSPISGHRSVSWYQQTPGQGLQFLFEYFSETQRNKGNFPGRFSGRQFSNSRSEMNVSTLELGDSALYLCASSFGQGNSPLHFGNGTRLTVT.

The J gene is TRBJ1-2, the V gene TRBV19, with a tentative D call TRBD1 (6 bases). The CDR3 runs 15 residues. Trimming took off 6 bases at V and 6 bases at J, with 20 bases between the two ends. Germline-derived CDR1 and CDR2 are LNHDA and SQIVND (reference sequence). CDR3 sequence reads: CASSQLGGPGDGYTF. Here the CDR3 DNA reads TGTGCCAGTAGCCAATTGGGGGGGCCCGGGGATGGCTACACCTTC. Variable domain in full (rest from reference TRBV19 and TRBJ1-2): DGGITQSPKYLFRKEGQNVTLSCEQNLNHDAMYWYRQDPGQGLRLIYYSQIVNDFQKGDIAEGYSVSREKKESFPLTVTSAQKNPTAFYLCASSQLGGPGDGYTFGSGTRLTVV.

The chain links TRBV4-1 to TRBJ2-1, with D perhaps matching TRBD2 (5 bases). Germline-derived CDR1 and CDR2 are MGHRA and YSYEKL. The CDR3 is 16 amino acids. V lost 6 bases and J 6 bases, leaving 21 bases between the germline ends. In DNA form, the CDR3 reads TGCGCCAGCAGTCAAATTAGCGCGGCGTTCGGCAATGAGCAGTTCTTC. Encoded protein: CASSQISAAFGNEQFF.

The CDR3 here is CASSPEGPPLGYTF. CDR3 DNA: TGCGCCAGCAGCCCCGAGGGTCCACCTTTGGGCTACACCTTC. The rearrangement joins TRBV5-1 to TRBJ1-2; no clear D gene. The ends were cut back, 4 bases at V and 8 bases at J, with 18 bases in the middle. The CDR3 covers 14 residues. Germline V gene lookup returns CDR1 SGHRS and CDR2 YFSETQ.

The chain links TRBV7-8 to TRBJ1-5; TRBD1 is a possible D gene (5 bases). The CDR3 has 13 amino acids. CDR1 is SGHVS, CDR2 FQNEAQ, per germline. V was pared by 5 bases and J by 5 bases, with 10 bases between. Written as DNA, the CDR3 is TGTGCCAGCAGCCGGGACTCCTATCAGCCCCAGCATTTT. Encoded protein: CASSRDSYQPQHF.

The chain has TRBV5-1 and TRBJ1-4; 10 bases are a match to TRBD1. The CDR3 loop spans 16 amino acids. With V trimmed by 4 bases and J by 5 bases, 8 bases remained unmatched. Germline V gene sequence: CDR1 SGHRS, CDR2 YFSETQ. This CDR3 is CASSPSRDRGNEKLFF. Written as DNA, the CDR3 is TGCGCCAGCAGCCCCTCCCGGGACAGGGGAAATGAAAAACTGTTTTTT.

The V call is TRBV5-5, the J call TRBJ2-2; the D is unclear. Germline CDR1 reads SGHKS; CDR2 reads YYEKEE (reference sequence). V lost 2 bases and J 5 bases, leaving 13 bases between the germline ends. CDR3 length: 15 residues. CDR3 sequence: CASSLYRSSTGELFF. The CDR3 nucleotides are TGTGCCAGCAGCTTATATCGTTCTTCGACCGGGGAGCTGTTTTTT. The full variable domain, completed using reference TRBV5-5 and TRBJ2-2, is DAGVTQSPTHLIKTRGQQVTLRCSPISGHKSVSWYQQVLGQGPQFIFQYYEKEERGRGNFPDRFSARQFPNYSSELNVNALLLGDSALYLCASSLYRSSTGELFFGEGSRLTVL.

This chain uses TRBV27 with TRBJ2-7; maybe TRBD2 (6 bases). CDR3 length: 17 residues. Germline lookup yields CDR1 MNHEY and CDR2 SMNVEV (reference sequence). V dropped 4 bases and J dropped 3 bases, with 22 bases sitting between them. The CDR3 nucleotides read TGTGCCAGCAGTTCCTCTAGCGCCATCTCGGGCTACTACGAGCAGTACTTC. This codes for CASSSSSAISGYYEQYF.

The CDR3 DNA reads as TGTGCCAGCAGTGAAGAGGGGAGGGGTTCACCCCTCCACTTT. Its translation: CASSEEGRGSPLHF. This chain connects TRBV2 to TRBJ1-6; D is perhaps TRBD1 (5 bases). V lost 1 base and J lost 9, with 10 bases in between. This CDR3 has 14 residues. CDR1 is SNHLY, CDR2 FYNNEI, per germline.

CDR3 nucleotides: TGTGCCAGCAGCTTAGTAGGACTAAGTTTGGGCGAGCAGTACTTC. Protein: CASSLVGLSLGEQYF. The chain recombines TRBV7-6 with TRBJ2-7, with D possibly being TRBD2 (6 bases). Germline V lookup: CDR1 SGHVS, CDR2 FNYEAQ. The CDR3 consists of 15 residues. The V gene lost 1 base and the J gene lost 6 bases, with 16 bases spanning the gap.

V is TRBV19 and J is TRBJ1-4; 8 nucleotides align to TRBD1. Germline lookup yields CDR1 LNHDA and CDR2 SQIVND (reference sequence). CDR3 length equals 14 residues. V gave up 5 bases and J gave up 3 bases; unmatched junction bases: 2. The CDR3 DNA follows: TGTGCCAGTAGTCCGACAGGGGCTAATGAAAAACTGTTTTTT. It translates to CASSPTGANEKLFF.